The sequence of this TCR beta chain was determined in a study of CD4 T cells in relation to SARS-CoV-2 and coronaviruses. Overall study results and limits: Compared with monoreactive clones, crossreactive clones showed significantly weaker SARS-CoV-2 expansion.

Concerning this clone itself: Its antigen is not known.

CD4+ T cells from unexposed donors were obtained before the COVID-19 pandemic (2011-2018). Isolation of CD4+ T cells took place after about 9 days in culture. Fresh IL-2 medium replaced half the medium on days 3 and 7. Losses at the gene ends were 5 bases for V and 5 bases for J; bases not matched to a gene: 18. Germline values: CDR1 SEHNR, CDR2 FQNEAQ (reference sequence). This CDR3 has 17 residues. Profiling relied on immunoSEQ multiplex PCR, and the TCRdb table lists in-frame clones only, not all of them. The sample carries roughly 15,000 clones, 82% recorded once. The chain links TRBV7-9 to TRBJ2-7; 7 positions match TRBD1. The clonotype was recovered from a human donor in good health. The sequenced sample consisted of CD4+ T cells from PBMCs, cultured in vitro. In DNA, the CDR3 is TGTGCCAGCAGCGCGCCCTTGTTCAGGGGGATCTTTCACGAGCAGTACTTC. Residues: CASSAPLFRGIFHEQYF.